This TCR beta chain originates from a study of lymphopenia after photon versus proton radiotherapy (dated by TCRdb to the late 2010s). As for the study more broadly: The study compared the immunological effects of photon versus proton radiation therapy in patients with gastrointestinal tumors who developed high-grade lymphopenia. The cohort comprised approximately 21 patients with gastrointestinal tumors who received either photon or proton therapy and then developed lymphopenia. The goal of the study was to characterize the differences between the two radiation modalities in how they affect the immune system.

The library was generated by the immunoSEQ multiplex PCR assay. T cell repertoires were profiled with deep sequencing of rearranged TCR beta loci together with multiparametric flow cytometry. The source is immuneACCESS, and TCRdb retained only in-frame sequences with V and J called. Part of the clones is not carried over; for the studies checked, unresolved V genes explain less than half of this, and the remainder is unexplained. The table for this sample lists about 62,000 clones; 87% of them were counted only once. The ten largest clones add up to about 13% of the sample. Turning to this clone: Its antigen remains unidentified. The input lacks base qualities; no much larger clone sits a single base away.

What the study reported, not specific to this receptor: Proton-treated patients stayed relatively stable during treatment, while photon-treated patients lost naive T cells and TCR diversity and gained effector/memory populations. After the lymphocyte count nadir, photon-treated repertoires showed oligoclonal expansion, especially of CD8+ Temra cells, which drove the drop in diversity. Among patients across the cohort who died, overall survival time showed an inverse correlation with a larger post-nadir drop in TCR diversity. The authors looked at the survival association only in patients who died, and they framed better survival with proton therapy as a possibility rather than a demonstrated result.

Cut back by 0 bases and 5 bases, the V and J ends lie 4 bases apart. Looking up the germline V gene yields CDR1 SGHDN and CDR2 FVKESK. Its CDR3 holds 12 amino acids, cysteine through phenylalanine. The CDR3 DNA has 36 bases and is translated from base 1. The chain couples TRBV14 to TRBJ1-1; the D segment cannot be called with confidence. This receptor was taken from an older man with esophageal cancer. Sequencing used peripheral blood, obtained from a patient treated with proton-based radiotherapy. The CDR3 protein sequence reads: CASSQDRTEAFF. The DNA reads as follows: TGTGCCAGCAGCCAAGATAGGACTGAAGCTTTCTTT.